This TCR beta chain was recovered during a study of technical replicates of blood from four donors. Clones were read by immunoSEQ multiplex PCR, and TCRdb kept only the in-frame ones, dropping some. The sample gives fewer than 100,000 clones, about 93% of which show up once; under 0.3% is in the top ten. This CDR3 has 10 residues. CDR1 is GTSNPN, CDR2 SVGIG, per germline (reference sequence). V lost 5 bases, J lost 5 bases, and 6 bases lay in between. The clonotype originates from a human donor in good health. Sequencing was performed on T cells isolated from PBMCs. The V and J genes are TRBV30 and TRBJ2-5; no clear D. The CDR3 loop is CAWGQETQYF. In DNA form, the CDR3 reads TGTGCCTGGGGTCAGGAGACCCAGTACTTC.